This T cell receptor beta chain originates from a study of blood T cell repertoires in COVID-19. This CDR3 contains 16 residues. Trimming at V came to 4 bases and at J to 4 bases, leaving 9 bases not matched to a gene. The germline gives CDR1 LGHDT, CDR2 YNNKEL (reference sequence). Participants had their cohort set by participant-reported clinical history. Only in-frame clones appear in the TCRdb table, and some are missing; sequencing was by immunoSEQ multiplex PCR. Here the sample spans 250,000 or so clones, around 86% being singletons. The sequencing sample was made of PBMCs or T cells enriched from blood (not recorded which). This sequence joins TRBV3-1 (or the pseudogene TRBV3-2) and TRBJ2-1; 8 nucleotides agree with TRBD1. The clonotype was recovered from a man in his forties who had recovered from COVID-19. The CDR3 reads CASSPRTGQGYNEQFF. CDR3 nucleotide sequence: TGTGCCAGCAGCCCCCGGACAGGGCAGGGGTACAATGAGCAGTTCTTC.